This TCR beta chain was documented in a study of blood T cell repertoires in COVID-19. The junction had 10 bases not matched to a gene; V was cut back by 4 bases and J by 7 bases. Germline V gives CDR1 SGHRS, CDR2 YFSETQ. The CDR3 is 14 amino acids. The assay was immunoSEQ multiplex PCR, and TCRdb's table has in-frame clones only and misses some. Of 150,000 to 200,000 clones in the sample, around nine tenths are singletons; the top ten hold 2.7%. The material sequenced was peripheral blood. The chain uses TRBV5-1 and TRBJ1-2, with 7 nucleotides matching TRBD1. The origin of this receptor is a man between 35 and 55 years old with active or convalescent COVID-19. The CDR3 is CASSAEATGFGYTF. The CDR3 coding sequence is TGCGCCAGCAGCGCGGAGGCGACAGGGTTTGGCTACACCTTC.